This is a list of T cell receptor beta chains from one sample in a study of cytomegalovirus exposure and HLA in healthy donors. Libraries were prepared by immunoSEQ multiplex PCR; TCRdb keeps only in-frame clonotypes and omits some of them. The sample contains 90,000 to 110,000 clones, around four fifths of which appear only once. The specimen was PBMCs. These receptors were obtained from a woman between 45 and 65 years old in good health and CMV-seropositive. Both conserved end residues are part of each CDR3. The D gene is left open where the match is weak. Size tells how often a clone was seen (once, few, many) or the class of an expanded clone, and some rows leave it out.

TGTTCCAGCAGCGTAGACAGCCCTAGCACAGATACGCAGTATTTT CSSSVDSPSTDTQYF 15 - TRBV7-9 - TRBJ2-3
TGTGCCAGCAGCTCCGGGACAGGAGTCTACGAGCAGTACTTC CASSSGTGVYEQYF 14 once TRBV11-2 TRBD1 TRBJ2-7
TGTGCCAGTAGTTCTTCGGGGGGCCCAGATACGCAGTATTTT CASSSSGGPDTQYF 14 - TRBV19 - TRBJ2-3
TGTGCCAGCAGCCGGGGGGGGGACAGGGCCTACGAGCAGTACTTC CASSRGGDRAYEQYF 15 - TRBV6-5 - TRBJ2-7
TGCGCCAGCAGCCAAGATCGTAACCCCAGGGACTATGGCTACACCTTC CASSQDRNPRDYGYTF 16 - TRBV4-3 - TRBJ1-2
TGTGCCAGCAGCTTACAGGACGCCAGGACGGGAGGCTACACCTTC CASSLQDARTGGYTF 15 - TRBV7-9 - TRBJ1-2
TGTGCCAGCAGCCCGCCGGGACTAGCGGGGGCCTACGAGCAGTACTTC CASSPPGLAGAYEQYF 16 - TRBV9 TRBD2 TRBJ2-7
TGTGCCAGCTCACCACCGGCCTGGGGGGGCGGGCCCCAGCATTTT CASSPPAWGGGPQHF 15 - TRBV18 - TRBJ1-5
TGCGCCAGCAGCCAAGAAGTTCCCCCGGGACAAGGCATTCAGTACTTC CASSQEVPPGQGIQYF 16 - TRBV4-1 - TRBJ2-4
TGCGCCAGCAGCCAAGGCTGGGGACTCCTCTACGAGCAGTACTTC CASSQGWGLLYEQYF 15 - TRBV4-3 - TRBJ2-7
TGTGCCAGCAATCGGGGGGGCCTCTCAGATACGCAGTATTTT CASNRGGLSDTQYF 14 few TRBV9 TRBD2 TRBJ2-3
TGTGCCAGCAGTTTACCCTCGGACAGGAACACTGAAGCTTTCTTT CASSLPSDRNTEAFF 15 - TRBV27 - TRBJ1-1
TGTGCCAGCAGCACTTCCAACACTGAAGCTTTCTTT CASSTSNTEAFF 12 - TRBV5-4 - TRBJ1-1
TGCAGCGTTGTAGCCCAGTTGAACACTGAAGCTTTCTTT CSVVAQLNTEAFF 13 - TRBV29-1 - TRBJ1-1
TGTGCCAGTAGTATGGGACTAGCGACCACTTTTTACAATGAGCAGTTCTTC CASSMGLATTFYNEQFF 17 - TRBV19 TRBD2 TRBJ2-1
TGTGCCAGCAGTGCGACGGGGGAAGAGACCCAGTACTTC CASSATGEETQYF 13 - TRBV25-1 - TRBJ2-5
TGTGCCAGCAGCACTGCACTGGACTATGGCTACACCTTC CASSTALDYGYTF 13 - TRBV21-1 - TRBJ1-2
TGTGCCAGCAGCTTAGATGCGGGAGGAGAGACCCAGTACTTC CASSLDAGGETQYF 14 many TRBV7-9 TRBD2 TRBJ2-5
TGTGCCAGCAGCCCCGGGACAGGGGAATTGGAGTACGAGCAGTACTTC CASSPGTGELEYEQYF 16 - TRBV7-6 TRBD1 TRBJ2-7
TGTGCCAGCAGTTTGGGGGAGGCAGATACGCAGTATTTT CASSLGEADTQYF 13 - TRBV6-5 - TRBJ2-3
TGTGCCAGTAGGAGTAGCGGGGGAGAAACGCAGTATTTT CASRSSGGETQYF 13 - TRBV19 TRBD2 TRBJ2-3
TGTGCCATCAGTGAGAGAGACGGACTAGCGGGACAGGAGCAGTTCTTC CAISERDGLAGQEQFF 16 few TRBV10-3 TRBD2 TRBJ2-1
TGTGCCAGCAGCGGAGCGGGGGGGCAAGAGACCCAGTACTTC CASSGAGGQETQYF 14 once TRBV7-2 TRBD2 TRBJ2-5
TGTGCCAGCAGCGTAGGACAGGGGGCACTTCGACGGAATGAGCAGTTCTTC CASSVGQGALRRNEQFF 17 - TRBV9 TRBD1 TRBJ2-1
TGTGCCAGCAGCTTAGGGGGCAGCTCCCAAGGGCTCACCTTC CASSLGGSSQGLTF 14 - TRBV7-8 - TRBJ1-2
TGTGCCAGCAGTACCGGGACAGCCTACACCGGGGAGCTGTTTTTT CASSTGTAYTGELFF 15 - TRBV6-1 TRBD1 TRBJ2-2
TGTGCCAGCAGTGGAGGGTACAATGAGCAGTTCTTC CASSGGYNEQFF 12 - TRBV5-4 - TRBJ2-1
TGTGCCAGCAGCCCCTGGCGGGGAGTGACAAGCAATCAGCCCCAGCATTTT CASSPWRGVTSNQPQHF 17 - TRBV27 - TRBJ1-5
TGTGCCAGCAGCTCAACAGGGGTTAGAGATACGCAGTATTTT CASSSTGVRDTQYF 14 - TRBV7-2 TRBD1 TRBJ2-3
TGTGCTAGCAGCAGACTAGCGGGGGTACAAGAGACCCAGTACTTC CASSRLAGVQETQYF 15 few TRBV7-7 TRBD2 TRBJ2-5
TGTGCCAGCAGCTTAGAGGGGACTGCCAGGGCTGATGAAAAACTGTTTTTT CASSLEGTARADEKLFF 17 - TRBV7-2 - TRBJ1-4
TGTGCCAGCTCACCCAGAAGACAGGAGCCTTCCTACGAGCAGTACTTC CASSPRRQEPSYEQYF 16 - TRBV18 - TRBJ2-7
TGTGCCAGCAGTTACCTACGAGACACCGGGGAGCTGTTTTTT CASSYLRDTGELFF 14 once TRBV6-5 - TRBJ2-2
TGTGCCAGCAGCCCGGGAGTTCATGGCTACACCTTC CASSPGVHGYTF 12 once TRBV5-4 - TRBJ1-2
TGTGCCAGCAGCGCTAAATACGAGCAGTACTTC CASSAKYEQYF 11 - TRBV5-6 - TRBJ2-7
TGTGCCAGCAGTGACAGGGGGGGGAGTTACTCTGGGGCCAACGTCCTGACTTTC CASSDRGGSYSGANVLTF 18 - TRBV27 TRBD1 TRBJ2-6
TGTGCCAGCAGCTCGGGACTTTTGGAGCAGTACTTC CASSSGLLEQYF 12 - TRBV7-9 - TRBJ2-7
TGTGCCAGCAGCTTAGACCAAAGGGGGCCCCTCCACTTT CASSLDQRGPLHF 13 - TRBV7-9 - TRBJ1-6
TGTGCCAGCGCCTGGCGGGGGCCCGACACAGATACGCAGTATTTT CASAWRGPDTDTQYF 15 few TRBV25-1 - TRBJ2-3
TGTGCCAGCAGTGCCTCGTGGACAGGGACCTACGAGCAGTACTTC CASSASWTGTYEQYF 15 - TRBV6-5 TRBD1 TRBJ2-7
TGTGCCAGCAGCGCACAGGGGGACACCATATATTTT CASSAQGDTIYF 12 - TRBV9 TRBD1 TRBJ1-3
TGTGCCAGCAGTTCCGGACAGGGAACTATATACAATGAGCAGTTCTTC CASSSGQGTIYNEQFF 16 once TRBV6-5 TRBD1 TRBJ2-1
TGCGCCAGCAGCCGGCCGGGACATTCAGGCGGGGAGCTGTTTTTT CASSRPGHSGGELFF 15 - TRBV4-1 - TRBJ2-2
TGTGCCAGCAGTGAAACGAGGTCAATCTCTGGAAACACCATATATTTT CASSETRSISGNTIYF 16 - TRBV2 - TRBJ1-3
TGTGCCAGCAGCGGGGAGAATGAGCAGTTCTTC CASSGENEQFF 11 - TRBV2 - TRBJ2-1
TGTGCCAGCACCTTAATAGTTGGGGGGGAGCAGTTCTTC CASTLIVGGEQFF 13 - TRBV9 - TRBJ2-1
TGTGCCAGCAGTGAAGCGGCCGGGAGGAGGGCCGAGCAGTACTTC CASSEAAGRRAEQYF 15 - TRBV2 TRBD2 TRBJ2-7
TGTGCCAGCAGCTTCGGGGTTTCGGCAGGGGGCTATGGCTACACCTTC CASSFGVSAGGYGYTF 16 - TRBV5-6 TRBD1 TRBJ1-2
TGCAGCGTCCTTCCGTACCTTTCGGAACAGGGGAACACTGAAGCTTTCTTT CSVLPYLSEQGNTEAFF 17 few TRBV29-1 - TRBJ1-1
TGTGCCAGGCCACCCCGGTTCGGCACAGATACGCAGTATTTT CARPPRFGTDTQYF 14 few TRBV25-1 - TRBJ2-3
TGCGCCAGCAGCCCCGGGAGGGGCGAGAGTCAGCCCCAGCATTTT CASSPGRGESQPQHF 15 - TRBV4-3 - TRBJ1-5
TGCGCCAGCAGCTTGGTGGGGGGACAGGGTAGCTATGGCTACACCTTC CASSLVGGQGSYGYTF 16 few TRBV5-1 TRBD1 TRBJ1-2
TGTGCCAGCAGCTCCCTTGGGGGAGGAGAGACCCAGTACTTC CASSSLGGGETQYF 14 - TRBV7-3 - TRBJ2-5
TGTGCCAGCAGCTTAGGCGTACAGACCCAGTACTTC CASSLGVQTQYF 12 - TRBV7-9 - TRBJ2-5